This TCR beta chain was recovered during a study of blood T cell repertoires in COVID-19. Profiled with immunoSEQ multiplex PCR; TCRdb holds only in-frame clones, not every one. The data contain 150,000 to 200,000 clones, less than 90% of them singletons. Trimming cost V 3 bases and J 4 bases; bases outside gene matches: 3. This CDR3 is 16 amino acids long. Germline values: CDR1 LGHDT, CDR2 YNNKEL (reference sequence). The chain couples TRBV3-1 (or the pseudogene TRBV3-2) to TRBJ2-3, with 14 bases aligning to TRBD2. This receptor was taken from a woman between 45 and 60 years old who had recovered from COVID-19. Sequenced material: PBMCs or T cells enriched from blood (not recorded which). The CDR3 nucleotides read TGTGCCAGCAGCCAGACTAGCGGGAGGGTGTCAGATACGCAGTATTTT. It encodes CASSQTSGRVSDTQYF.